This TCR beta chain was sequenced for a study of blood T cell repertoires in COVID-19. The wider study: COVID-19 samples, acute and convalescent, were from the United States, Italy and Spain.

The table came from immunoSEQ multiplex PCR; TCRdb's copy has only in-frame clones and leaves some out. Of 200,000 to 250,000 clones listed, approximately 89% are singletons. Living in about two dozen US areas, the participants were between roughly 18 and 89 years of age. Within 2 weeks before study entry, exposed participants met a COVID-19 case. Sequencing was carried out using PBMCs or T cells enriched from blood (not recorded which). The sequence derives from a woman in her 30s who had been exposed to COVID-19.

CDR3 in amino acids: CASSQDVLAGREQFF. CDR3 bases: TGTGCCAGCAGCCAAGATGTACTAGCGGGACGGGAGCAGTTCTTC. The chain joins TRBV3-1 (or the pseudogene TRBV3-2) to TRBJ2-1, with 10 bases lining up with TRBD2. In germline, CDR1 is LGHDT, CDR2 YNNKEL (reference sequence). This CDR3 region has 15 residues. V trimming: 0 bases; J trimming: 10 bases; junction bases outside the gene matches: 6.